Here is one TCR beta chain with its context. The sample comes from a study of cytomegalovirus exposure and HLA in healthy donors. PCR involved 60 Vbeta and 13 Jbeta primers. Generated by immunoSEQ multiplex PCR, the TCRdb table keeps only in-frame clones and is missing some. The sample carries approximately 82,000 clones, 78% recorded once. In germline, CDR1 is MNHNS, CDR2 SASEGT. The CDR3 runs 14 residues. V shed 5 bases, J shed 4 bases, and the junction held 7 bases outside the gene matches. The chain recombines TRBV6-1 with TRBJ1-1, with 7 bases lining up with TRBD1. The sequenced sample was PBMCs. This receptor was identified in a man aged 35 to 55 in good health and CMV-seronegative. CDR3 in amino acids: CASSTQGVGTEAFF. DNA of the CDR3: TGTGCCAGCAGTACCCAGGGGGTCGGCACTGAAGCTTTCTTT.